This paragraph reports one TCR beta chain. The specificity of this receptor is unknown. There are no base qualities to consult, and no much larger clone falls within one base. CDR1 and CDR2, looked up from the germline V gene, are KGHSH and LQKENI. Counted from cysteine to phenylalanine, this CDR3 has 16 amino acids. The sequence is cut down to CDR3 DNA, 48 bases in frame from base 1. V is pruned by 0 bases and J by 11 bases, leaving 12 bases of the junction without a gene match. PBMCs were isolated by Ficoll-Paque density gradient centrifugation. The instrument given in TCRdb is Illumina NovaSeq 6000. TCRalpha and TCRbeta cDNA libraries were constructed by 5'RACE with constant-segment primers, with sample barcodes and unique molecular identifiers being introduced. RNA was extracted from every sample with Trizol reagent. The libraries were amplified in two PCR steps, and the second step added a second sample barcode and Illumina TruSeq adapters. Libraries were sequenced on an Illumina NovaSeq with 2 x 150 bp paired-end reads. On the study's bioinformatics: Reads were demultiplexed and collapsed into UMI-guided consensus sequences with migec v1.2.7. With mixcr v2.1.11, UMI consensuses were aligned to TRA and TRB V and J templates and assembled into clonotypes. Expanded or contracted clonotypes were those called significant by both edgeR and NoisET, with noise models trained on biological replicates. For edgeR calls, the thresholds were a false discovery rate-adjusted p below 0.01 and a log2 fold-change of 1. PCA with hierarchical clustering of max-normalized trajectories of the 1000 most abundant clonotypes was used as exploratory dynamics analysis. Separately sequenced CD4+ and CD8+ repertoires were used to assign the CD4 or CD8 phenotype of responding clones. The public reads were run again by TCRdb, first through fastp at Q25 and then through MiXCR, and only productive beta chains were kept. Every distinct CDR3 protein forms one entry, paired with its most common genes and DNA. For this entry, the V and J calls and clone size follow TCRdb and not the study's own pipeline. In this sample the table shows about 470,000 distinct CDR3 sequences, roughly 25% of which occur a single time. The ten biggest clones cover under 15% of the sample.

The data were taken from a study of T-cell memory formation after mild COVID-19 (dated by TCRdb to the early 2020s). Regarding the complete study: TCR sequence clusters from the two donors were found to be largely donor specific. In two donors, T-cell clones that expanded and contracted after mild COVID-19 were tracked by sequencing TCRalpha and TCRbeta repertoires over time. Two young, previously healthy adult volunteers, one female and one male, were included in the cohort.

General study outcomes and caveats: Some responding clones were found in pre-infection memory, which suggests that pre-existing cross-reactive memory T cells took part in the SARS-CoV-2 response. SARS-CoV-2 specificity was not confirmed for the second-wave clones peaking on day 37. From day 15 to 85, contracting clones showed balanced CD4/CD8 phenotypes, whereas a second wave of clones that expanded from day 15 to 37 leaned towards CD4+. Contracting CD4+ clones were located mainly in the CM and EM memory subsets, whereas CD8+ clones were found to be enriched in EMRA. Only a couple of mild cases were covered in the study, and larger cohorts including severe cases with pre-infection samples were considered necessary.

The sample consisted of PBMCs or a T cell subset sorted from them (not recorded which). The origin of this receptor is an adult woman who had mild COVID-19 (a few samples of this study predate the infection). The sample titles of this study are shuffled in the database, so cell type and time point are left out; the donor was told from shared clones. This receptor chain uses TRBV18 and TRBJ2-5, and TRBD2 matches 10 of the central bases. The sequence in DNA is TGTGCCAGCTCACCACCTTTGACGCCTAGCGGGAGAAGACAGTACTTC. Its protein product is CASSPPLTPSGRRQYF.